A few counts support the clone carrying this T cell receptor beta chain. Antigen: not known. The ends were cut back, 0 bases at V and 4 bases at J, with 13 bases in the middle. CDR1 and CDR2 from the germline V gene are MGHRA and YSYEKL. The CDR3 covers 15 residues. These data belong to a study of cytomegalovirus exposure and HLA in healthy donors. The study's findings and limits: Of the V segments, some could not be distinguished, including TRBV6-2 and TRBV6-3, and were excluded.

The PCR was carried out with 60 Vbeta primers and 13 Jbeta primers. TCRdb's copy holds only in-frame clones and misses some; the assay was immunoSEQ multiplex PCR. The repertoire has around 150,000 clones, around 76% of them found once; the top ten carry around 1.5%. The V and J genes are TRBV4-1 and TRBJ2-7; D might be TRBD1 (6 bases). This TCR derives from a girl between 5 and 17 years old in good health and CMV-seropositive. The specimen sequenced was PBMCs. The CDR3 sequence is CASSQESRTAYEQYF. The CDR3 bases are TGCGCCAGCAGCCAAGAGTCTAGGACAGCTTACGAGCAGTACTTC.